Following are 8 T cell receptor beta chains from one sample sequenced in a study of cytomegalovirus exposure and HLA in healthy donors. Amplification used 60 Vbeta primers and 13 Jbeta primers. Measured with immunoSEQ multiplex PCR; TCRdb has only the in-frame clones, and not every one. This repertoire shows roughly 78,000 clones, around 64% found once; its top ten account for roughly 21%. Sequencing was performed on PBMCs. All receptors derive from a man aged 40-49 years in good health and CMV-seropositive.

J is TRBJ2-5 and V is TRBV7-8, with D unclear. V gave up 5 bases and J gave up 4 bases, with 14 bases separating them. CDR1 and CDR2 (germline): SGHVS, FQNEAQ. This CDR3 contains 14 residues. DNA of the CDR3: TGTGCCAGCAGCCTCACGGTCACGGTAGAGACCCAGTACTTC. It translates to CASSLTVTVETQYF.

This chain uses TRBV4-2 with TRBJ1-1; D is possibly TRBD1 (6 bases). Germline loops: CDR1 LGHNA, CDR2 YNFKEQ. The CDR3 has 15 amino acids. Trimming pared 4 bases from V and 2 bases from J, leaving 14 bases between. The CDR3 region is CASSPPGTPNTEAFF. The CDR3 DNA is TGTGCCAGCAGCCCTCCCGGGACACCTAACACTGAAGCTTTCTTT.

There are a few counts of this clone. V usage is TRBV30 and J usage is TRBJ1-1; D gene uncertain. The CDR3 contains 13 residues. V lost 1 base to trimming and J lost 5 bases, with 11 bases between them. Germline lookup yields CDR1 GTSNPN and CDR2 SVGIG (reference sequence). This CDR3 reads CAWSAGGRTEAFF. As DNA, the CDR3 is TGTGCCTGGAGTGCGGGAGGCAGGACTGAAGCTTTCTTT.

On this clone itself: The same CDR3 also results from other DNA sequences found in this sample. CDR3 sequence reads: CASSQDRGSGNTIYF. For the CDR3, the DNA is TGCGCCAGCAGCCAAGACAGGGGTAGTGGAAACACCATATATTTT. The chain has TRBV4-1 and TRBJ1-3; the D gene is possibly TRBD1 (6 bases). This CDR3 has 15 residues. Germline assignment: CDR1 MGHRA and CDR2 YSYEKL. V lost 0 bases, J lost 3 bases, and 9 bases lay in between.

This clone was observed a few times. The CDR3 coding sequence is TGTGCCTGGAGTAAAGACAGGGACGAGACCCAGTACTTC. As protein: CAWSKDRDETQYF. The J gene is TRBJ2-5, the V gene TRBV30; TRBD1 agrees at 7 bases. V lost 2 bases to trimming and J lost 5 bases; unmatched junction nucleotides: 5. The CDR3 loop spans 13 amino acids. The germline gives CDR1 GTSNPN, CDR2 SVGIG (reference sequence).

This clone was found a few times. The chain combines TRBV11-2 with TRBJ1-1, with a weak D call TRBD1 (6 bases). V lost 8 bases and J lost 9, with 13 bases in between. CDR1 and CDR2 from the germline V gene are SGHAT and FQNNGV. There are 11 residues in the CDR3. As DNA, the CDR3 is TGTGCCAGCGGGAGGGGGACACAAGCTTTCTTT. Its translation: CASGRGTQAFF.

The gene calls are TRBV6-1 and TRBJ1-1, with a weak D call TRBD1 (5 bases). V was clipped by 5 bases and J by 4 bases, with 17 bases between them. CDR3 size: 15 residues. CDR1 MNHNS and CDR2 SASEGT come from the germline V gene. CDR3 residues: CASSPPGLRSTEAFF. CDR3 sequence (DNA): TGTGCCAGCAGTCCCCCAGGGTTGAGATCCACTGAAGCTTTCTTT.

V usage is TRBV2 and J usage is TRBJ2-7, with 9 positions matching TRBD1. CDR3 length: 14 residues. J lost 2 bases, V lost 4 bases, and 3 bases had no gene match. Germline loops: CDR1 SNHLY, CDR2 FYNNEI. The CDR3 reads CASSAGQGPYEQYF. The CDR3 DNA reads TGTGCCAGCAGTGCAGGACAGGGGCCCTACGAGCAGTACTTC.